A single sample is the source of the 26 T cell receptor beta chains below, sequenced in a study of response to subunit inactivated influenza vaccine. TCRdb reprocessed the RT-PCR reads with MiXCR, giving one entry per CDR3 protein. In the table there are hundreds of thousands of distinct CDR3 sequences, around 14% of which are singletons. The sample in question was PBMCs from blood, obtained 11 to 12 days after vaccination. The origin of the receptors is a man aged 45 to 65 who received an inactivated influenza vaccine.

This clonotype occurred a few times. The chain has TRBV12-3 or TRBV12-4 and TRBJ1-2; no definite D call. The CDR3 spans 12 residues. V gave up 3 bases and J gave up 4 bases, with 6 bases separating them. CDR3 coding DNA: TGTGCCAGCAGTTTCCGCCCCTATGGCTACACCTTC. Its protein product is CASSFRPYGYTF.

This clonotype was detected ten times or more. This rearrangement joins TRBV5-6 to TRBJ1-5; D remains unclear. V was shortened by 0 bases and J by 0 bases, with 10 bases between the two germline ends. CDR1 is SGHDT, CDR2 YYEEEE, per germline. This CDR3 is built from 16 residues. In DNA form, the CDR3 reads TGTGCCAGCAGCTTGGCCGCCAGCAATAGCAATCAGCCCCAGCATTTT. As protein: CASSLAASNSNQPQHF.

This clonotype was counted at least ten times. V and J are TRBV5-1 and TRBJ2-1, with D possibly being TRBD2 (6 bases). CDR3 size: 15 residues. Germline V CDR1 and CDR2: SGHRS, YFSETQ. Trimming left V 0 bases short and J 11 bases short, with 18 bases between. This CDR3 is CASSLVPGDYGQQFF. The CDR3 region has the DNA TGCGCCAGCAGCTTGGTTCCGGGAGACTACGGGCAGCAGTTCTTC.

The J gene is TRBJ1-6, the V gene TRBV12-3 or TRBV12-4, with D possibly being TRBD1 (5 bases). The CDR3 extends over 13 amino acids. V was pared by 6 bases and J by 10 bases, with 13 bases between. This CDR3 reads CASRQGVRSPLHF. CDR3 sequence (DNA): TGTGCCAGCAGACAAGGGGTTAGGTCACCCCTCCACTTT.

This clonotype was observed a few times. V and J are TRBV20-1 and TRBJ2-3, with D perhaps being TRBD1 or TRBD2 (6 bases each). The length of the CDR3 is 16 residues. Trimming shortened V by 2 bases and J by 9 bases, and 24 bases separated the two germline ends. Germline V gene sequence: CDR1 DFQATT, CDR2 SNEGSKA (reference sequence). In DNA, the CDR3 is TGCAGTGCTAGATCTCCGGGGGCCACCTTCCACAGGACGCAGTATTTT. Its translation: CSARSPGATFHRTQYF.

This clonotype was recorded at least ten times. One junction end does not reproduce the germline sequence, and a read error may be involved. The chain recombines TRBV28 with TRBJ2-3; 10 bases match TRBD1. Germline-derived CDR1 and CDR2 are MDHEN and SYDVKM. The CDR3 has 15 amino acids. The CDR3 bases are TGCGCCAGCAGCTCCGGGACAGGGGGCACAGATACGCAGTATTTT. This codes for CASSSGTGGTDTQYF. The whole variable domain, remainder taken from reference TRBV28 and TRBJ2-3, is DVKVTQSSRYLVKRTGEKVFLECVQDMDHENMFWYRQDPGLGLRLIYFSYDVKMKEKGDIPEGYSVSREKKERFSLILESASTNQTSMYLCASSSGTGGTDTQYFGPGTRLTVL.

CDR3: CASSLQGSKETQYF. As DNA, the CDR3 is TGTGCCAGCAGCTTGCAGGGGTCAAAAGAGACCCAGTACTTC. This chain joins TRBV5-6 and TRBJ2-5; D possibly corresponds to TRBD1 (6 bases). The CDR3 extends over 14 amino acids. Germline lookup yields CDR1 SGHDT and CDR2 YYEEEE. V was clipped by 1 base and J by 3 bases, with 10 bases between them. The full variable domain, rest sourced from reference TRBV5-6 and TRBJ2-5, is DAGVTQSPTHLIKTRGQQVTLRCSPKSGHDTVSWYQQALGQGPQFIFQYYEEEERQRGNFPDRFSGHQFPNYSSELNVNALLLGDSALYLCASSLQGSKETQYFGPGTRLLVL.

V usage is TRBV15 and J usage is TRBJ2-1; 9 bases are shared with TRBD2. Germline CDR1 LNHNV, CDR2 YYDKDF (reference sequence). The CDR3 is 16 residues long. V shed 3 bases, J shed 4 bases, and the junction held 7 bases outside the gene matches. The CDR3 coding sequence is TGTGCCACCAGCAGCGGGACTAGCTCCGTATACAATGAGCAGTTCTTC. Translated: CATSSGTSSVYNEQFF.

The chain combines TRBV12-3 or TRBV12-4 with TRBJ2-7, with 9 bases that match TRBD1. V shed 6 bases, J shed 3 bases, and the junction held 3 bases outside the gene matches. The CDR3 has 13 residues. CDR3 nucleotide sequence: TGTGCCAGCAGCGGACAGGGGTTCTACGAGCAGTACTTC. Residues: CASSGQGFYEQYF.

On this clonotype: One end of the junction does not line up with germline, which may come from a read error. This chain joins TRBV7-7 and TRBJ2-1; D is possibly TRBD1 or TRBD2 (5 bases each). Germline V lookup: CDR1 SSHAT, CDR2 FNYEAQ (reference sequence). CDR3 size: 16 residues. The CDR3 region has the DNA TGTGCTAGCAGCCCCCAGAGTTCCGGGACCCCCGGCCAACAGTTCTTC. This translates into CASSPQSSGTPGQQFF.

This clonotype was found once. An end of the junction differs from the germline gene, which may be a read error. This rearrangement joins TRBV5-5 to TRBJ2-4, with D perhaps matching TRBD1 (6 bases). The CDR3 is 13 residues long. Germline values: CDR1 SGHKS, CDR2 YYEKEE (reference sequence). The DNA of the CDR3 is TGTGCCAGCAGCCCCCACCGGGACACCCCCTACAACTTC. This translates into CASSPHRDTPYNF.

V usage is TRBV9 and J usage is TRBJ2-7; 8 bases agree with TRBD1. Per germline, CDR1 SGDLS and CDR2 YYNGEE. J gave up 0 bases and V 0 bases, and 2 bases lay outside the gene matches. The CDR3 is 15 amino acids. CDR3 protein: CASSVGDRPSYEQYF. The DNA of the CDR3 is TGTGCCAGCAGCGTAGGGGACAGGCCCTCCTACGAGCAGTACTTC.

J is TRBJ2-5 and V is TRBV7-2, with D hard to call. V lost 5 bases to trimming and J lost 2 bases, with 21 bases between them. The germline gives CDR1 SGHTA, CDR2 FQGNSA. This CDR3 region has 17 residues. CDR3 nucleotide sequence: TGTGCCAGCAGCCGAGTCCCACCCTGGGCAAAACAAGAGACCCAGTACTTC. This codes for CASSRVPPWAKQETQYF.

The CDR3 DNA reads TGTGCCAGCAGCCCGTTTGGCTCCTACGAGCAGTACTTC. Amino acid sequence: CASSPFGSYEQYF. The gene calls are TRBV7-9 and TRBJ2-7, with D uncertain. V lost 5 bases to trimming and J lost 0 bases, with 8 bases between them. The CDR3 loop spans 13 amino acids. The V gene's germline CDR1 is SEHNR and CDR2 FQNEAQ (reference sequence). The full variable domain, with the rest looked up from reference TRBV7-9 and TRBJ2-7, is DTGVSQNPRHKITKRGQNVTFRCDPISEHNRLYWYRQTLGQGPEFLTYFQNEAQLEKSRLLSDRFSAERPKGSFSTLEIQRTEQGDSAMYLCASSPFGSYEQYFGPGTRLTVT.

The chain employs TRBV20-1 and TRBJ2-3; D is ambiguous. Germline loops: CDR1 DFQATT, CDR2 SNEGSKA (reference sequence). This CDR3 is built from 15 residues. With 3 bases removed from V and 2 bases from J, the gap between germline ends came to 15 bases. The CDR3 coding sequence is TGCAGTGCTAGGCCTACAGTTTTGTACACAGATACGCAGTATTTT. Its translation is CSARPTVLYTDTQYF.

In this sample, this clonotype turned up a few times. CDR3 DNA: TGTGCCAGCAGTTCTACGGGACAGGGGGCGTTTGGGGCCAACGTCCTGACTTTC. This gives the protein CASSSTGQGAFGANVLTF. The chain joins TRBV6-5 to TRBJ2-6; TRBD1 aligns across 12 bases. The V gene end was trimmed by 4 bases and the J gene end by 3 bases; junction bases not matched to a gene: 7. The CDR3 contains 18 residues. Germline values: CDR1 MNHEY, CDR2 SVGAGI.

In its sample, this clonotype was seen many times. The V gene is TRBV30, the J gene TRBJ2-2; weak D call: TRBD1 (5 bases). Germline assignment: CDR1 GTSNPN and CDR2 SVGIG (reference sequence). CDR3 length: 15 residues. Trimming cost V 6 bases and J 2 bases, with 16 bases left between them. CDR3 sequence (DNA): TGTGCCTGTCGCCAAGGGGCGAGTAACACCGGGGAGCTGTTTTTT. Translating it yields CACRQGASNTGELFF.

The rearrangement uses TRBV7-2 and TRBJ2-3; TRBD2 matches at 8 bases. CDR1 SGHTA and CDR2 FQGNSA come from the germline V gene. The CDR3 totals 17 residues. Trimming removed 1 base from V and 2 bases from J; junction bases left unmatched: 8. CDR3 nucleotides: TGTGCCAGCAGCTTAGTAGGGTTAGCGGGGATCACAGATACGCAGTATTTT. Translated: CASSLVGLAGITDTQYF.

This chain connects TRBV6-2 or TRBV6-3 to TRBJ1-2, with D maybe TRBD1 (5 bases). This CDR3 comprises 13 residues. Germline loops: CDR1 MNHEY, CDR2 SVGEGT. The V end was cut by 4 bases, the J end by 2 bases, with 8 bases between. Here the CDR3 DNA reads TGTGCCAGCAGTTTAAACAGGAACTATGGCTACACCTTC. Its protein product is CASSLNRNYGYTF.

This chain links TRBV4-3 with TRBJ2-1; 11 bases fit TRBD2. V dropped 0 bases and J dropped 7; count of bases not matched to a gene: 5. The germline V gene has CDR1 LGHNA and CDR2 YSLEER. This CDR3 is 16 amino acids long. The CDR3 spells CASSQDVAGGRNEQFF. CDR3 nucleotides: TGCGCCAGCAGCCAAGATGTAGCGGGGGGGCGTAATGAGCAGTTCTTC.

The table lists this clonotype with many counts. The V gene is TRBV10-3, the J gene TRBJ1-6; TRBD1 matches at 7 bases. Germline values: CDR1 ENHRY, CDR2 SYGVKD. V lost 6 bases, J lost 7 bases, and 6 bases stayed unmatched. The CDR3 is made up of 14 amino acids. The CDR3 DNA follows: TGTGCCATCAGAGGGACAGCGCCAAATTCACCCCTCCACTTT. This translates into CAIRGTAPNSPLHF.

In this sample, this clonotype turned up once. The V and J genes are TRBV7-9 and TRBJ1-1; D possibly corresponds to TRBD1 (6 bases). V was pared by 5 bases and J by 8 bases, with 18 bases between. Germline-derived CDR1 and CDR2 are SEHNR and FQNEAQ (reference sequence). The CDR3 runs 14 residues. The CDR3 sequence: CASSQSVPRGEAFF. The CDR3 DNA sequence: TGTGCCAGCAGCCAATCCGTGCCCAGGGGAGAAGCTTTCTTT.

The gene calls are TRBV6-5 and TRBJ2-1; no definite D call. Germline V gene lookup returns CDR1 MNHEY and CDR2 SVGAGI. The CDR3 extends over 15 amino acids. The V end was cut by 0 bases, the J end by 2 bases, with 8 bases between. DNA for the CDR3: TGTGCCAGCAGTTACTCAATAAAGGCCTACAATGAGCAGTTCTTC. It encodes CASSYSIKAYNEQFF.

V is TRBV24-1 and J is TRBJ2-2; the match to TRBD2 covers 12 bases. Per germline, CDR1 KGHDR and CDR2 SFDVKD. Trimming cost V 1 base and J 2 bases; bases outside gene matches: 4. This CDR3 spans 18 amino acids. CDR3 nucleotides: TGTGCCACCAGTGATTTAGGGACTAGCGGGCTCAACACCGGGGAGCTGTTTTTT. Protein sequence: CATSDLGTSGLNTGELFF.

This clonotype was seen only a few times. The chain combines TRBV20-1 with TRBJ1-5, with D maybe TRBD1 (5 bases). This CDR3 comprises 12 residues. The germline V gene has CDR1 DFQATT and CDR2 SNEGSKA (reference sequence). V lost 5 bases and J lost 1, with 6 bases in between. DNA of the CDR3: TGCAGTGCTGGGGGAAGCAATCAGCCCCAGCATTTT. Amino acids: CSAGGSNQPQHF.

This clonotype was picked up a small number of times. The chain's CDR3 is CSARSGQDYGYTF. CDR3 nucleotides: TGCAGTGCTAGGTCAGGACAGGACTATGGCTACACCTTC. The chain is built from TRBV20-1 and TRBJ1-2, with 7 bases lining up with TRBD1. The CDR3 is made up of 13 amino acids. The J segment lost 3 bases and the V segment lost 3 bases, leaving 4 bases of the junction unmatched. Germline V gene sequence: CDR1 DFQATT, CDR2 SNEGSKA (reference sequence).